Following are 20 T cell receptor beta chains from one sample sequenced in a study of blood T cell repertoires in COVID-19 (dated by TCRdb to about 2020). Libraries were built with the immunoSEQ multiplex PCR assay. Entries here come from immuneACCESS through TCRdb and include only in-frame sequences with V and J called. Some clones fail to appear in such tables; in the studies checked, an unresolved V gene covers under half of the shortfall, and the cause of the remainder is unknown. The sample includes 450,000 to 600,000 clones, with approximately 86% observed a single time. The ten top clones hold roughly 0.72% of the sample. Sequenced input: PBMCs or T cells enriched from blood (not recorded which). The receptors were gathered from a woman aged 18-29 years who had recovered from COVID-19.

The chain has TRBV18 and TRBJ1-1, with 7 bases identical to TRBD1. CDR3 size: 16 residues. Germline loops: CDR1 KGHSH, CDR2 LQKENI. The ends lost 6 bases at V and 2 bases at J; junction bases unmatched: 12. The CDR3 is CASSAPRGTDNTEAFF. The CDR3 DNA follows: TGTGCCAGCTCTGCCCCCCGAGGGACAGACAACACTGAAGCTTTCTTT.

This clone has just one count. This chain joins TRBV6-5 and TRBJ1-6; D is uncertain. CDR1 is MNHEY, CDR2 SVGAGI, per germline. V was clipped by 0 bases and J by 5 bases, with 8 bases between them. The CDR3 is made up of 15 amino acids. CDR3 protein: CASSYSVLNNSPLHF. CDR3 sequence (DNA): TGTGCCAGCAGTTACTCCGTACTGAATAATTCACCCCTCCACTTT.

This chain's CDR3 is CASSRVLAGGNNEQFF. Here the CDR3 DNA reads TGTGCCAGCAGCAGAGTGCTAGCGGGGGGAAACAATGAGCAGTTCTTC. The chain joins TRBV11-1 to TRBJ2-1; 11 bases are shared with TRBD2. The CDR3 is made up of 16 amino acids. Trimming took 5 bases from V and 5 from J; bases not matched to a gene: 8. Germline lookup yields CDR1 SGHAT and CDR2 FQDESV (reference sequence).

This rearrangement joins TRBV5-4 to TRBJ2-1, with 13 bases aligning to TRBD2. The CDR3 has 16 amino acids. CDR1 and CDR2 (germline): SGHNT, YYREEE (reference sequence). V shed 3 bases and J 7 bases; nucleotides not matched to a gene: 7. CDR3 loop: CASSWGRTSGGNEQFF. Written as DNA, the CDR3 is TGTGCCAGCAGCTGGGGGCGGACTAGCGGGGGAAATGAGCAGTTCTTC. Full variable domain (missing parts from reference TRBV5-4 and TRBJ2-1): ETGVTQSPTHLIKTRGQQVTLRCSSQSGHNTVSWYQQALGQGPQFIFQYYREEENGRGNFPPRFSGLQFPNYSSELNVNALELDDSALYLCASSWGRTSGGNEQFFGPGTRLTVL.

This clone has a handful of counts. The chain recombines TRBV28 with TRBJ2-3, with D tentatively TRBD1 (5 bases). From germline, CDR1 is MDHEN and CDR2 SYDVKM. The CDR3 contains 15 residues. V lost 5 bases and J lost 0, with 12 bases in between. CDR3 coding DNA: TGTGCCAGCAGTCCCCCCCGACAGAGCACAGATACGCAGTATTTT. Translated: CASSPPRQSTDTQYF.

The rearrangement joins TRBV7-3 to TRBJ2-1, with 11 bases identical to TRBD1. The CDR3 totals 15 residues. Germline assignment: CDR1 SGHTA and CDR2 FQGTGA. The V segment lost 3 bases and the J segment 5 bases; nucleotides outside the gene matches: 3. The CDR3 reads CASSLDRGQHNEQFF. As DNA, the CDR3 is TGTGCCAGCAGCTTGGACAGGGGGCAACACAATGAGCAGTTCTTC.

This clone came up a few times. The chain has TRBV2 and TRBJ1-4; no definite D call. Germline CDR1 and CDR2: SNHLY and FYNNEI. Trimming left V 1 base short and J 8 bases short, with 5 bases between. The CDR3 covers 12 residues. The CDR3 bases are TGTGCCAGCAGTGAAGGTCAGGAAAAACTGTTTTTT. It codes for CASSEGQEKLFF.

The rearrangement joins TRBV7-6 to TRBJ2-7; D ambiguous. Germline V lookup: CDR1 SGHVS, CDR2 FNYEAQ. V lost 1 base and J lost 2, with 12 bases in between. CDR3 length: 15 amino acids. CDR3 sequence (DNA): TGTGCCAGCAGCTTAGAGTCGAGCAGGACCTACGAGCAGTACTTC. As protein: CASSLESSRTYEQYF.

The V and J genes are TRBV4-1 and TRBJ2-2; 8 bases map to TRBD2. There are 16 residues in the CDR3. Germline lookup yields CDR1 MGHRA and CDR2 YSYEKL. With V trimmed by 4 bases and J by 4 bases, 8 bases remained unmatched. The CDR3: CASSPPGTRTTGELFF. The CDR3 DNA sequence: TGCGCCAGCAGCCCGCCCGGGACTAGAACCACCGGGGAGCTGTTTTTT.

This chain connects TRBV5-6 to TRBJ2-1; a possible D gene is TRBD2 (7 bases). Germline V gene lookup returns CDR1 SGHDT and CDR2 YYEEEE. V lost 4 bases and J 4 bases, leaving 15 bases between the germline ends. This CDR3 has 15 amino acids. CDR3 sequence: CASSARGAGYNEQFF. CDR3 nucleotide sequence: TGTGCCAGCAGCGCTCGGGGGGCGGGATACAATGAGCAGTTCTTC.

The V gene is TRBV27, the J gene TRBJ2-1, with 8 bases matching TRBD2. Germline lookup yields CDR1 MNHEY and CDR2 SMNVEV (reference sequence). The CDR3 is 17 residues long. The trim removed 6 bases at V and 7 bases at J, leaving 17 bases unmatched. This CDR3 reads CASRAYRGGRELNEQFF. DNA of the CDR3: TGTGCCAGCAGAGCCTACCGCGGGGGGCGAGAGCTTAATGAGCAGTTCTTC.

The chain recombines TRBV14 with TRBJ2-3; D is unclear. Germline CDR1 SGHDN, CDR2 FVKESK. Trimming pared 6 bases from V and 1 base from J, leaving 20 bases between. The CDR3 is 17 residues long. The CDR3 loop reads CASRHSSEITGTDTQYF. For the CDR3, the DNA is TGTGCCAGCAGGCATAGCTCGGAGATAACTGGCACAGATACGCAGTATTTT.

J is TRBJ1-6 and V is TRBV4-2; perhaps TRBD1 as D (5 bases). The V end was cut by 0 bases, the J end by 9 bases, with 12 bases between. This CDR3 region has 15 residues. CDR1 LGHNA and CDR2 YNFKEQ come from the germline V gene. As DNA, the CDR3 is TGTGCCAGCAGCCAAGATTCGACAGTAGGTTCACCCCTCCACTTT. Amino acids: CASSQDSTVGSPLHF.

With regard to this clone: Other DNA sequences in this specimen translate into the identical CDR3. V and J are TRBV7-9 and TRBJ1-1; a weak D match, TRBD1 (5 bases). The CDR3 length is 13 residues. CDR1 SEHNR and CDR2 FQNEAQ come from the germline V gene (reference sequence). Trimming left V 3 bases short and J 5 bases short, with 10 bases between. For the CDR3, the DNA is TGTGCCAGCAGCTTTATGGGGGGGACTGAAGCTTTCTTT. It is translated as CASSFMGGTEAFF.

The V gene is TRBV18, the J gene TRBJ2-7; D perhaps matches TRBD1 (7 bases). The V end was cut by 6 bases, the J end by 2 bases, with 11 bases between. The CDR3 sequence is 13 residues long. Germline V gene sequence: CDR1 KGHSH, CDR2 LQKENI. The CDR3 spells CASSRDSPYEQYF. The CDR3 DNA is TGTGCCAGCTCGCGGGACAGTCCCTACGAGCAGTACTTC.

The V and J genes are TRBV28 and TRBJ2-3, with D tentatively TRBD1 (6 bases). CDR1 and CDR2 (germline): MDHEN, SYDVKM. This CDR3 region has 12 residues. Trimming pared 5 bases from V and 11 bases from J, leaving 14 bases between. The CDR3 DNA is TGTGCCAGCAGTGTCGGGACACTCCTGCAGTATTTT. It encodes CASSVGTLLQYF. The variable domain in full, with the rest retrieved from reference TRBV28 and TRBJ2-3, is DVKVTQSSRYLVKRTGEKVFLECVQDMDHENMFWYRQDPGLGLRLIYFSYDVKMKEKGDIPEGYSVSREKKERFSLILESASTNQTSMYLCASSVGTLLQYFGPGTRLTVL.

This clone was picked up a small number of times. The chain couples TRBV18 to TRBJ2-7, with 7 bases identical to TRBD1. The CDR3 covers 15 residues. Germline V gives CDR1 KGHSH, CDR2 LQKENI. Trimming cost V 2 bases and J 0 bases; bases outside gene matches: 4. CDR3: CASSPGQALSYEQYF. The DNA of the CDR3 is TGTGCCAGCTCACCAGGACAGGCCCTCTCCTACGAGCAGTACTTC.

This clone was detected a few times. The gene calls are TRBV2 and TRBJ1-1, with D tentatively TRBD1 (5 bases). The germline gives CDR1 SNHLY, CDR2 FYNNEI. With 4 bases removed from V and 4 bases from J, the gap between germline ends came to 7 bases. The CDR3 is made up of 12 amino acids. CDR3 sequence reads: CASSVDSTEAFF. The CDR3 nucleotides read TGTGCCAGCAGTGTCGACAGCACTGAAGCTTTCTTT.

V is TRBV2 and J is TRBJ1-5, with 8 bases matching TRBD1. CDR1 is SNHLY and CDR2 is FYNNEI in the germline V gene. This CDR3 comprises 16 residues. V shed 3 bases, J shed 11 bases, and the junction held 15 bases outside the gene matches. CDR3 bases: TGTGCCAGCAGTGACGGGCAGGGGGCGCCGGGAGAAGCCCAGCATTTT. Amino acid sequence: CASSDGQGAPGEAQHF.

The V call is TRBV18, the J call TRBJ2-2, with a possible D match to TRBD2 (6 bases). CDR3 size: 17 residues. The V gene lost 2 bases and the J gene lost 4 bases, with 17 bases spanning the gap. Per germline, CDR1 KGHSH and CDR2 LQKENI. This CDR3 reads CASSPIGAGLFTGELFF. CDR3 in DNA: TGTGCCAGCTCACCAATTGGTGCGGGGCTGTTCACCGGGGAGCTGTTTTTT.